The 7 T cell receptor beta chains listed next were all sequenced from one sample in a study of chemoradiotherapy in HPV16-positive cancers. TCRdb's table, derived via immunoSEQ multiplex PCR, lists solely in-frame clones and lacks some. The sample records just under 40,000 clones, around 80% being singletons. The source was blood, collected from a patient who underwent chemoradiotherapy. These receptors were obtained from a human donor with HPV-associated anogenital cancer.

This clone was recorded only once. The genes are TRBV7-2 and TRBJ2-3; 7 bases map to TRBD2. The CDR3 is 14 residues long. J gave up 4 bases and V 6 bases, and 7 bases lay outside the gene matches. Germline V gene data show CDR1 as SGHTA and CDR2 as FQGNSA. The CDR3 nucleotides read TGTGCCAGCAGGGGCGGCCTAGCGGCAGATACGCAGTATTTT. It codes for CASRGGLAADTQYF.

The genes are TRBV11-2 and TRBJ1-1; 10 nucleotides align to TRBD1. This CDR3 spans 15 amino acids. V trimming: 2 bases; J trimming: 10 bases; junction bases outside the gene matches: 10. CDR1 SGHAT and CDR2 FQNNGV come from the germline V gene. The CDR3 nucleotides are TGTGCCAGCAGCTTACCTATCGACAGGGGGCGGGTAGCTTTCTTT. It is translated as CASSLPIDRGRVAFF.

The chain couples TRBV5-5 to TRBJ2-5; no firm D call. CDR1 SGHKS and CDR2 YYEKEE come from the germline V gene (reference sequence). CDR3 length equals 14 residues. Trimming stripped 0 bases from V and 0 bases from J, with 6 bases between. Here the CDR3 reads CASSLAGDQETQYF. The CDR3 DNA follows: TGTGCCAGCAGCTTGGCAGGCGACCAAGAGACCCAGTACTTC.

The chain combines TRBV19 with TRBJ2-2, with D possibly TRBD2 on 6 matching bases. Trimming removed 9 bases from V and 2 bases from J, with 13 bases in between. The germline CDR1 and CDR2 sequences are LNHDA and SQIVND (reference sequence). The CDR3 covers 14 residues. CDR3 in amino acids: CASRDSRNTGELFF. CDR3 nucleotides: TGTGCCAGCCGGGACTCCCGAAACACCGGGGAGCTGTTTTTT.

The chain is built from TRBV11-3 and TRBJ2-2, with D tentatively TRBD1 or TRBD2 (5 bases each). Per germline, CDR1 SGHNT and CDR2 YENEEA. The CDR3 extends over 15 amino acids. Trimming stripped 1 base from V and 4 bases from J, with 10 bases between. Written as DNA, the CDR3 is TGTGCCAGCAGCTTAGGGGGCGGGCCCACCGGGGAGCTGTTTTTT. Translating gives CASSLGGGPTGELFF. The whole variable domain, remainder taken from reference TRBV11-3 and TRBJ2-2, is EAGVVQSPRYKIIEKKQPVAFWCNPISGHNTLYWYLQNLGQGPELLIRYENEEAVDDSQLPKDRFSAERLKGVDSTLKIQPAELGDSAVYLCASSLGGGPTGELFFGEGSRLTVL.

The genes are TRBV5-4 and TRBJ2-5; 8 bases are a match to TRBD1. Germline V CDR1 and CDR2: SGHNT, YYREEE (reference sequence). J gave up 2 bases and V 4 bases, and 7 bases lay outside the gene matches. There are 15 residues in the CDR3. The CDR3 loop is CASSGNRDRQETQYF. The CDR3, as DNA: TGTGCCAGCAGCGGAAACCGGGACAGGCAAGAGACCCAGTACTTC.

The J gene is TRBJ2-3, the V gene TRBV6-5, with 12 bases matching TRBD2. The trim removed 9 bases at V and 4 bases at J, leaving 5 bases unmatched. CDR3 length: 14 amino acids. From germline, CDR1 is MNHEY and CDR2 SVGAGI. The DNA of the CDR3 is TGTGCCAGTCGTACTAGCGGGGGGTCAGATACGCAGTATTTT. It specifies CASRTSGGSDTQYF.